This entry lists 27 T cell receptor beta chains sequenced from one sample in a study of Ad26.COV2.S vaccination and SARS-CoV-2 variants. Libraries were prepared by immunoSEQ multiplex PCR; TCRdb keeps only in-frame clonotypes and omits some of them. In the table there are about 440,000 clones, about 83% of which are singletons. Documented treatment: some 20 received Ad26.COV2.S at low or high dose, single or two shots; about five received placebo; per-sample allocation not given. Vaccine and placebo recipients were sampled on day 63 after the first injection. The sample consisted of peripheral blood, taken in a trial of Ad26.COV2.S vaccine versus placebo. All receptors come from a person between 18 and 65 years old who received the Ad26.COV2.S COVID-19 vaccine or a placebo.

J is TRBJ2-1 and V is TRBV24-1; TRBD1 aligns across 9 bases. There are 15 residues in the CDR3. Germline assignment: CDR1 KGHDR and CDR2 SFDVKD. The V and J ends lost 3 bases and 8 bases, in that order; junction bases with no gene match: 7. CDR3 loop: CATSDEQGARDEQFF. The CDR3 DNA follows: TGTGCCACCAGTGATGAACAGGGGGCGAGGGATGAGCAGTTCTTC.

The genes are TRBV4-3 and TRBJ1-4, with TRBD1 as a possible D gene (5 bases). This CDR3 region has 15 residues. Germline CDR1 is LGHNA and CDR2 is YSLEER. V was trimmed by 0 bases and J by 7 bases, leaving 12 bases between them. CDR3 in amino acids: CASSQDLIGGEKLFF. Here the CDR3 DNA reads TGCGCCAGCAGCCAAGATCTTATCGGGGGTGAAAAACTGTTTTTT.

The V and J genes are TRBV9 and TRBJ2-7; D gene unclear. Germline CDR1 SGDLS, CDR2 YYNGEE. CDR3 length: 14 residues. V lost 0 bases and J lost 5, with 12 bases in between. CDR3 region: CASSVEGSSHEQYF. The CDR3 nucleotides are TGTGCCAGCAGCGTAGAGGGTAGTTCACACGAGCAGTACTTC.

This clone was seen just once. V gene TRBV28 combines with J gene TRBJ2-2; TRBD2 is a possible D gene (6 bases). Germline CDR1 is MDHEN and CDR2 is SYDVKM. Trimming took 3 bases from V and 5 from J, leaving 13 bases between them. CDR3 length equals 15 residues. For the CDR3, the DNA is TGTGCCAGCAGTTTCCCTAGCGTTGGGACCGGGGAGCTGTTTTTT. This encodes CASSFPSVGTGELFF.

In the case of this clone: This specimen includes other DNA sequences encoding the same CDR3. The chain carries TRBV5-4 and TRBJ2-7; 9 bases align to TRBD1. With V trimmed by 4 bases and J by 3 bases, 5 bases remained unmatched. Germline CDR1 SGHNT, CDR2 YYREEE (reference sequence). The CDR3 extends over 14 amino acids. The CDR3 DNA is TGTGCCAGCAGCCTGGGACAGGGAGGCTACGAGCAGTACTTC. Translation: CASSLGQGGYEQYF. Supplemented by reference TRBV5-4 and TRBJ2-7, the full variable domain reads ETGVTQSPTHLIKTRGQQVTLRCSSQSGHNTVSWYQQALGQGPQFIFQYYREEENGRGNFPPRFSGLQFPNYSSELNVNALELDDSALYLCASSLGQGGYEQYFGPGTRLTVT.

The genes are TRBV20-1 and TRBJ2-1; D perhaps matches TRBD2 (5 bases). V was trimmed by 3 bases and J by 15 bases, leaving 15 bases between them. From germline, CDR1 is DFQATT and CDR2 SNEGSKA (reference sequence). The CDR3 loop spans 11 amino acids. The CDR3 spells CSASGWETPFF. The DNA for the CDR3 is TGCAGTGCTAGTGGGTGGGAGACCCCGTTCTTC.

V is TRBV28 and J is TRBJ2-4, with a tentative D call TRBD1 (5 bases). The germline gives CDR1 MDHEN, CDR2 SYDVKM. The ends were cut back, 2 bases at V and 3 bases at J, with 11 bases in the middle. The CDR3 has 15 amino acids. In nucleotides, the CDR3 is TGTGCCAGCAGTTTAGGGGCATCACACAAAAACATTCAGTACTTC. It specifies CASSLGASHKNIQYF.

J is TRBJ2-2 and V is TRBV5-1, with 8 bases fitting TRBD2. Germline V lookup: CDR1 SGHRS, CDR2 YFSETQ. With V trimmed by 4 bases and J by 7 bases, 9 bases remained unmatched. This CDR3 is 15 amino acids long. The CDR3 reads CASSESGSVVGELFF. CDR3 in DNA: TGCGCCAGCAGCGAGAGCGGGAGTGTAGTCGGGGAGCTGTTTTTT.

V is TRBV27 and J is TRBJ2-3; 11 nucleotides match TRBD2. Germline assignment: CDR1 MNHEY and CDR2 SMNVEV (reference sequence). The CDR3 is made up of 17 amino acids. The V gene end was trimmed by 1 base and the J gene end by 1 base; junction bases not matched to a gene: 4. DNA for the CDR3: TGTGCCAGCAGTTTATTAGTACTAGCGGGAGGCACAGATACGCAGTATTTT. It codes for CASSLLVLAGGTDTQYF.

This clone was picked up a small number of times. The chain is built from TRBV2 and TRBJ2-3; no definite D call. The CDR3 length is 11 residues. V was clipped by 6 bases and J by 2 bases, with 3 bases between them. The germline gives CDR1 SNHLY, CDR2 FYNNEI. The CDR3 DNA sequence: TGTGCCAGCAGCGCCACAGATACGCAGTATTTT. It specifies CASSATDTQYF.

This sequence joins TRBV5-1 and TRBJ1-3; D possibly corresponds to TRBD1 (5 bases). The CDR3 spans 13 residues. Germline values: CDR1 SGHRS, CDR2 YFSETQ. Trimming removed 4 bases at V and 4 bases at J, with 9 bases between. CDR3 sequence: CASSRGLGNTIYF. CDR3 bases: TGCGCCAGCAGCCGGGGGTTAGGAAACACCATATATTTT.

The chain combines TRBV7-9 with TRBJ1-1, with a tentative D call TRBD1 (5 bases). V lost 1 base and J 4 bases, leaving 10 bases between the germline ends. There are 14 residues in the CDR3. CDR1 and CDR2 from the germline V gene are SEHNR and FQNEAQ (reference sequence). CDR3 nucleotides: TGTGCCAGCAGCTTAGGGGACCACGGCACTGAAGCTTTCTTT. Its protein is CASSLGDHGTEAFF. The variable domain in full, completed from reference TRBV7-9 and TRBJ1-1, reads DTGVSQNPRHKITKRGQNVTFRCDPISEHNRLYWYRQTLGQGPEFLTYFQNEAQLEKSRLLSDRFSAERPKGSFSTLEIQRTEQGDSAMYLCASSLGDHGTEAFFGQGTRLTVV.

V usage is TRBV15 and J usage is TRBJ1-3; no firm D call. In germline, CDR1 is LNHNV, CDR2 YYDKDF (reference sequence). V lost 8 bases, J lost 2 bases, and 16 bases lay in between. CDR3 length equals 15 residues. Here the CDR3 reads CATRPRGYAGNTIYF. The CDR3 DNA reads as TGTGCCACCCGTCCCCGCGGGTACGCTGGAAACACCATATATTTT.

CDR3 loop: CASSLEETQYF. The CDR3 DNA is TGTGCCAGCAGCTTAGAAGAGACCCAGTACTTC. V gene TRBV11-1 combines with J gene TRBJ2-5, with unresolved D. Germline CDR1 and CDR2: SGHAT and FQDESV (reference sequence). This CDR3 contains 11 residues. Deletions cut 1 base from V and 3 bases from J, with 0 bases between.

Only a few counts were recorded for this clone. The chain joins TRBV5-5 to TRBJ1-1, with TRBD1 as a possible D gene (5 bases). The CDR3 extends over 16 amino acids. Germline V gene data show CDR1 as SGHKS and CDR2 as YYEKEE (reference sequence). With 1 base removed from V and 4 bases from J, the gap between germline ends came to 17 bases. The CDR3 region is CASSLRDGVFTTEAFF. The CDR3 DNA reads TGTGCCAGCAGCTTGAGGGACGGAGTTTTTACCACTGAAGCTTTCTTT.

The genes are TRBV11-2 and TRBJ1-1; perhaps TRBD1 as D (6 bases). The V and J ends lost 3 bases and 5 bases respectively, with 10 bases between them. The CDR3 spans 13 residues. Per germline, CDR1 SGHAT and CDR2 FQNNGV. CDR3: CASSFKGGTEAFF. CDR3 DNA sequence: TGTGCCAGCAGCTTCAAGGGGGGGACTGAAGCTTTCTTT.

V usage is TRBV6-5 and J usage is TRBJ2-7, with 7 bases lining up with TRBD1. CDR3 length: 14 amino acids. Losses at the gene ends were 6 bases for V and 3 bases for J; bases not matched to a gene: 8. CDR1 is MNHEY and CDR2 is SVGAGI in the germline V gene. The chain's CDR3 is CASRAVTGSYEQYF. Here the CDR3 DNA reads TGTGCCAGCAGAGCCGTGACAGGGAGCTACGAGCAGTACTTC.

V and J are TRBV28 and TRBJ1-2, with D hard to call. The V gene lost 2 bases and the J gene lost 6 bases, with 10 bases spanning the gap. The germline gives CDR1 MDHEN, CDR2 SYDVKM. This CDR3 has 13 amino acids. The CDR3 spells CASSLSRHNGYTF. The DNA of the CDR3 is TGTGCCAGCAGTTTAAGCCGACACAATGGCTACACCTTC.

To note about this clone: Different DNA sequences within this sample yield the same CDR3. This chain links TRBV9 with TRBJ2-5; TRBD1 or TRBD2 may be the D gene (6 bases each). This CDR3 contains 13 residues. V was cut by 0 bases and J by 5 bases, with 8 bases left in between. In germline, CDR1 is SGDLS, CDR2 YYNGEE. The CDR3: CASSVVGGETQYF. The DNA of the CDR3 is TGTGCCAGCAGCGTAGTCGGGGGCGAGACCCAGTACTTC.

The chain couples TRBV9 to TRBJ1-3, with D unclear. The CDR3 is made up of 16 amino acids. CDR1 is SGDLS and CDR2 is YYNGEE in the germline V gene. V shed 2 bases and J shed 0 bases, with 12 bases lying between them. In DNA form, the CDR3 reads TGTGCCAGCAGCGTTACCAGCGGATTCTCTGGAAACACCATATATTTT. Translating it yields CASSVTSGFSGNTIYF. The variable domain in full, completed from reference TRBV9 and TRBJ1-3, reads DSGVTQTPKHLITATGQRVTLRCSPRSGDLSVYWYQQSLDQGLQFLIQYYNGEERAKGNILERFSAQQFPDLHSELNLSSLELGDSALYFCASSVTSGFSGNTIYFGEGSWLTVV.

The chain recombines TRBV19 with TRBJ2-3, with 11 bases identical to TRBD1. The V segment lost 5 bases and the J segment 3 bases; nucleotides outside the gene matches: 4. This CDR3 region has 15 residues. CDR1 is LNHDA and CDR2 is SQIVND in the germline V gene (reference sequence). CDR3 DNA sequence: TGTGCCAGTAGTCCGGGACAGGGGGTAACAGATACGCAGTATTTT. It translates to CASSPGQGVTDTQYF. The full variable domain, completed using reference TRBV19 and TRBJ2-3, is DGGITQSPKYLFRKEGQNVTLSCEQNLNHDAMYWYRQDPGQGLRLIYYSQIVNDFQKGDIAEGYSVSREKKESFPLTVTSAQKNPTAFYLCASSPGQGVTDTQYFGPGTRLTVL.

The chain joins TRBV30 to TRBJ2-7; D remains ambiguous. The CDR3 totals 14 residues. V was clipped by 2 bases and J by 3 bases, with 14 bases between them. Germline CDR1 and CDR2: GTSNPN and SVGIG (reference sequence). The CDR3 region is CAWSPPGSNYEQYF. The CDR3 DNA follows: TGTGCCTGGAGTCCGCCAGGATCGAACTACGAGCAGTACTTC.

V usage is TRBV28 and J usage is TRBJ1-4; D gene ambiguous. Trimming stripped 4 bases from V and 6 bases from J, with 12 bases between. This CDR3 comprises 14 residues. CDR1 MDHEN and CDR2 SYDVKM come from the germline V gene. In DNA, the CDR3 is TGTGCCAGCAGTTCGGTTGAGGGATATGAAAAACTGTTTTTT. Translating gives CASSSVEGYEKLFF.

In its sample, this clone was seen once. V and J are TRBV27 and TRBJ1-2, with no clear D. This CDR3 contains 14 residues. Germline V gene sequence: CDR1 MNHEY, CDR2 SMNVEV (reference sequence). Trimming took off 0 bases at V and 1 base at J, with 6 bases between the two ends. The CDR3: CASSLSRVNYGYTF. CDR3 DNA sequence: TGTGCCAGCAGTTTATCGCGGGTTAACTATGGCTACACCTTC.

The chain carries TRBV29-1 and TRBJ2-1; maybe TRBD2 (5 bases). The CDR3 has 14 amino acids. Germline loops: CDR1 SQVTM, CDR2 ANQGSEA. Deletions cut 8 bases from V and 0 bases from J, with 14 bases between. CDR3 nucleotide sequence: TGCAGCATAAGGACTCCAAGCTCCTACAATGAGCAGTTCTTC. The encoded protein is CSIRTPSSYNEQFF.

The gene calls are TRBV4-2 and TRBJ1-2; 9 nucleotides align to TRBD1. The V segment lost 3 bases and the J segment 8 bases; nucleotides outside the gene matches: 10. Per germline, CDR1 LGHNA and CDR2 YNFKEQ. The CDR3 covers 15 residues. The CDR3 sequence: CASSQISQGAGGYTF. DNA of the CDR3: TGTGCCAGCAGCCAGATCTCACAGGGGGCAGGGGGCTACACCTTC.

V gene TRBV5-6 combines with J gene TRBJ1-2; the D is unclear. The CDR3 contains 15 residues. V lost 0 bases and J lost 5, with 14 bases in between. The germline gives CDR1 SGHDT, CDR2 YYEEEE. The CDR3 spells CASSLEALVRYGYTF. CDR3 sequence (DNA): TGTGCCAGCAGCTTGGAGGCTCTGGTACGGTATGGCTACACCTTC.